These T cell receptor beta chains were read from a single sample in a study of T cell responses to AZD1222 COVID-19 vaccine. TCRdb's copy holds only in-frame clones and misses some; the assay was immunoSEQ multiplex PCR. The sample includes more than 250,000 clones, approximately 95% of them seen just once. Sequenced material: peripheral blood, taken on day 0 of AZD1222 vaccination. Every receptor here comes from an adult in good health. The CDR3 runs from the conserved cysteine through the conserved F or W. A D gene is named only where the DNA matches it firmly. Size values are once, few and many counts, or a class for expanded clones, and some rows have none.

j_call: TRBJ2-1
d_call: TRBD2
v_call: TRBV9
clone_size: NA
cdr3_nt: TGTGCCAGCAGCGTTGATGTTGGGACTAGCGGCAATGAGCAGTTCTTC
cdr3_aa: CASSVDVGTSGNEQFF

j_call: TRBJ2-7
d_call: TRBD2
v_call: TRBV27
clone_size: NA
cdr3_nt: TGTGCCAGCAGTTTCGCGGCCCCCGGGACTAGGGCCTACGAGCAGTACTTC
cdr3_aa: CASSFAAPGTRAYEQYF

j_call: TRBJ1-1
d_call: NA
v_call: TRBV5-1
clone_size: once
cdr3_nt: TGCGCCAGCAGCTTGGGTCCAGTAATGAACACTGAAGCTTTCTTT
cdr3_aa: CASSLGPVMNTEAFF

j_call: TRBJ2-7
d_call: NA
v_call: TRBV7-8
clone_size: NA
cdr3_nt: TGTGCCAGCAGCTTAGACGGAGTCAGCTCCTACGAGCAGTACTTC
cdr3_aa: CASSLDGVSSYEQYF

j_call: TRBJ2-7
d_call: TRBD1
v_call: TRBV28
clone_size: NA
cdr3_nt: TGTGCCAGCAGTTTAGGGGGGACAGGGGGCGGCGAGCAGTACTTC
cdr3_aa: CASSLGGTGGGEQYF

j_call: TRBJ2-7
d_call: TRBD2
v_call: TRBV13
clone_size: NA
cdr3_nt: TGTGCCAGCTCCGCAGGGACTAGCGGGGGAGCCTACGAGCAGTACTTC
cdr3_aa: CASSAGTSGGAYEQYF

j_call: TRBJ1-1
d_call: NA
v_call: TRBV11-3
clone_size: NA
cdr3_nt: TGTGCCAGCAGCCCAGAGGGATCTGAAGCTTTCTTT
cdr3_aa: CASSPEGSEAFF

j_call: TRBJ2-7
d_call: NA
v_call: TRBV7-6
clone_size: NA
cdr3_nt: TGTGCCAGCAGCTTAGAGGTCAGCTACGAGCAGTACTTC
cdr3_aa: CASSLEVSYEQYF

j_call: TRBJ1-5
d_call: NA
v_call: TRBV19
clone_size: NA
cdr3_nt: TGTGCCAGTAGTACCCTTGGGGGTAGCAATCAGCCCCAGCATTTT
cdr3_aa: CASSTLGGSNQPQHF

j_call: TRBJ1-1
d_call: NA
v_call: TRBV10-3
clone_size: NA
cdr3_nt: TGTGCCATCAGTGAGCCGGACCGCGAAGCTTTCTTT
cdr3_aa: CAISEPDREAFF

j_call: TRBJ2-7
d_call: TRBD2
v_call: TRBV5-4
clone_size: NA
cdr3_nt: TGTGCCAGCAGCAGCCCCACTAGCGGGAGGATCCACGAGCAGTACTTC
cdr3_aa: CASSSPTSGRIHEQYF

j_call: TRBJ1-2
d_call: TRBD1
v_call: TRBV27
clone_size: few
cdr3_nt: TGTGCCAGCAGTTCCCCAGGGGGCGCGGGTGGCTACACCTTC
cdr3_aa: CASSSPGGAGGYTF

j_call: TRBJ2-1
d_call: NA
v_call: TRBV4-2
clone_size: NA
cdr3_nt: TGTGCCAGCAGCCAAGATTGGGGCAGGAACAATGAGCAGTTCTTC
cdr3_aa: CASSQDWGRNNEQFF

j_call: TRBJ2-1
d_call: NA
v_call: TRBV5-5
clone_size: once
cdr3_nt: TGTGCCAGCAGCTTGATGGTCGAGCAGTTCTTC
cdr3_aa: CASSLMVEQFF

j_call: TRBJ1-2
d_call: TRBD1
v_call: TRBV24-1
clone_size: NA
cdr3_nt: TGTGCCACCAGTGACCGGGACAGGGGGCGAGATGGCTACACCTTC
cdr3_aa: CATSDRDRGRDGYTF

j_call: TRBJ1-2
d_call: NA
v_call: TRBV5-1
clone_size: NA
cdr3_nt: TGCGCCAGCAGCTTGGCACAGGGAGAGTATGGCTACACCTTC
cdr3_aa: CASSLAQGEYGYTF

j_call: TRBJ1-5
d_call: NA
v_call: TRBV19
clone_size: once
cdr3_nt: TGTGCCAGTAGTGGGGATCAGCCCCAGCATTTT
cdr3_aa: CASSGDQPQHF

j_call: TRBJ2-7
d_call: NA
v_call: TRBV10-3
clone_size: NA
cdr3_nt: TGTGCCATCAGTGAGGGGGCAGATGAGCAGTACTTC
cdr3_aa: CAISEGADEQYF

j_call: TRBJ1-5
d_call: NA
v_call: TRBV19
clone_size: NA
cdr3_nt: TGTGCCAGTAGTACGATTTTTACAGGGAATCAGCCCCAGCATTTT
cdr3_aa: CASSTIFTGNQPQHF

j_call: TRBJ1-4
d_call: TRBD1
v_call: TRBV7-9
clone_size: NA
cdr3_nt: TGTGCCAGCAGCTTTGGACAGGATACTAATGAAAAACTGTTTTTT
cdr3_aa: CASSFGQDTNEKLFF

j_call: TRBJ1-6
d_call: NA
v_call: TRBV10-3
clone_size: NA
cdr3_nt: TGTGCCATCAGAGGGGACGGGAATTCACCCCTCCACTTT
cdr3_aa: CAIRGDGNSPLHF

j_call: TRBJ2-7
d_call: NA
v_call: TRBV5-1
clone_size: NA
cdr3_nt: TGCGCCAGCAGCTTGCGTCCCCACGAGCAGTACTTC
cdr3_aa: CASSLRPHEQYF

j_call: TRBJ2-7
d_call: NA
v_call: TRBV3-1/TRBV3-2
clone_size: NA
cdr3_nt: TGTGCCAGCAGCCGTGCGGGCCACCTAAGCTCCTACGAGCAGTACTTC
cdr3_aa: CASSRAGHLSSYEQYF

j_call: TRBJ1-5
d_call: NA
v_call: TRBV10-1
clone_size: NA
cdr3_nt: TGCGCCAGCACTGGAGGCCCTTATAGCAATCAGCCCCAGCATTTT
cdr3_aa: CASTGGPYSNQPQHF

j_call: TRBJ2-1
d_call: NA
v_call: TRBV4-1
clone_size: NA
cdr3_nt: TGCGCCAGCAGCCATCTGTACGGTGAGCAGTTCTTC
cdr3_aa: CASSHLYGEQFF

j_call: TRBJ2-4
d_call: NA
v_call: TRBV25-1
clone_size: NA
cdr3_nt: TGTGCCAGCAGTGCGTCTGGGACGGTCAATTATCTGTACTTC
cdr3_aa: CASSASGTVNYLYF

j_call: TRBJ2-2
d_call: NA
v_call: TRBV2
clone_size: NA
cdr3_nt: TGTGCCAGCAGTGAAATGAACGTAGGGGAGCTGTTTTTT
cdr3_aa: CASSEMNVGELFF

j_call: TRBJ1-1
d_call: NA
v_call: TRBV12-3/TRBV12-4
clone_size: NA
cdr3_nt: TGTGCCAGCAGTTTAGCGGGGGGGGGAGCTTTCTTT
cdr3_aa: CASSLAGGGAFF

j_call: TRBJ1-2
d_call: TRBD1
v_call: TRBV25-1
clone_size: NA
cdr3_nt: TGTGCCAGCAGTTTAGCAGGGACAGATGGCTACACCTTC
cdr3_aa: CASSLAGTDGYTF

j_call: TRBJ1-2
d_call: NA
v_call: TRBV7-2
clone_size: NA
cdr3_nt: TGTGCCAGCAGCTCAGAAGGGGCTTGGAATGGCTACACCTTC
cdr3_aa: CASSSEGAWNGYTF

j_call: TRBJ2-5
d_call: NA
v_call: TRBV18
clone_size: NA
cdr3_nt: TGTGCCAGCTCACCACTGCAGGGGGAGACCCAGTACTTC
cdr3_aa: CASSPLQGETQYF

j_call: TRBJ2-2
d_call: NA
v_call: TRBV27
clone_size: NA
cdr3_nt: TGTGCCAGCAGTTTCGGGGGGCCCGGGGAGCTGTTTTTT
cdr3_aa: CASSFGGPGELFF

j_call: TRBJ2-3
d_call: NA
v_call: TRBV28
clone_size: NA
cdr3_nt: TGTGCCAGCAGTTCCTTCACAGACTGGCCGGGGACAGATACGCAGTATTTT
cdr3_aa: CASSSFTDWPGTDTQYF

j_call: TRBJ2-7
d_call: NA
v_call: TRBV6-5
clone_size: NA
cdr3_nt: TGTGCCACTGAAACAGGGTTTAGCTCCTACGAGCAGTACTTC
cdr3_aa: CATETGFSSYEQYF

j_call: TRBJ2-7
d_call: TRBD2
v_call: TRBV25-1
clone_size: NA
cdr3_nt: TGTGCCAGCAGTGGAGGGCTAGCGGGGGGGAACCTACGACAGCAGTACTTC
cdr3_aa: CASSGGLAGGNLRQQYF

j_call: TRBJ1-1
d_call: NA
v_call: TRBV6-5
clone_size: NA
cdr3_nt: TGTGCCAGCAGAGGTTGGGGCGAGGAAGCTTTCTTT
cdr3_aa: CASRGWGEEAFF

j_call: TRBJ1-4
d_call: NA
v_call: TRBV7-2
clone_size: once
cdr3_nt: TGTGCCAGCAGCTTAGTGGCTGCAACTAATGAAAAACTGTTTTTT
cdr3_aa: CASSLVAATNEKLFF

j_call: TRBJ2-7
d_call: NA
v_call: TRBV3-1/TRBV3-2
clone_size: once
cdr3_nt: TGTGCCAGCAGCCAAGACCCTAGTGGGAAAGGCTACGAGCAGTACTTC
cdr3_aa: CASSQDPSGKGYEQYF

j_call: TRBJ2-7
d_call: NA
v_call: TRBV5-1
clone_size: NA
cdr3_nt: TGCGCCAGCAGCTTGGACAACTCCTACGAGCAGTACTTC
cdr3_aa: CASSLDNSYEQYF

j_call: TRBJ1-1
d_call: NA
v_call: TRBV2
clone_size: NA
cdr3_nt: TGTGCCAGCCTCGCTCCTGGGGCCGTCACTGAAGCTTTCTTT
cdr3_aa: CASLAPGAVTEAFF

j_call: TRBJ2-2
d_call: NA
v_call: TRBV28
clone_size: NA
cdr3_nt: TGTGCCAGCAGTTTACCCGGCGACGGGGAGCTGTTTTTT
cdr3_aa: CASSLPGDGELFF

j_call: TRBJ1-5
d_call: NA
v_call: TRBV28
clone_size: NA
cdr3_nt: TGTGCCAGCAGTACTCGGACACCAAGACAGCCCCAGCATTTT
cdr3_aa: CASSTRTPRQPQHF

j_call: TRBJ2-1
d_call: NA
v_call: TRBV7-9
clone_size: NA
cdr3_nt: TGTGCCAGCAGCTTATCAGGGGTCAATGAGCAGTTCTTC
cdr3_aa: CASSLSGVNEQFF

j_call: TRBJ1-5
d_call: NA
v_call: TRBV6-5
clone_size: NA
cdr3_nt: TGTGCCAGCAGCCCCCTCCATTTGGAGCCCCAGCATTTT
cdr3_aa: CASSPLHLEPQHF

j_call: TRBJ2-4
d_call: NA
v_call: TRBV23-1
clone_size: once
cdr3_nt: TGCGCCAGCAGTCAATCTGGACAGTCCCTCGCCTTC
cdr3_aa: CASSQSGQSLAF

j_call: TRBJ2-7
d_call: NA
v_call: TRBV28
clone_size: NA
cdr3_nt: TGTGCCAGCAGTTTTGGTCGGATCTACGAGCAGTACTTC
cdr3_aa: CASSFGRIYEQYF

j_call: TRBJ2-2
d_call: TRBD1
v_call: TRBV4-1
clone_size: NA
cdr3_nt: TGCGCCAGCAGCCCCGGGACAGGGGGCGGTTCCGGGGAGCTGTTTTTT
cdr3_aa: CASSPGTGGGSGELFF

j_call: TRBJ2-7
d_call: NA
v_call: TRBV12-3/TRBV12-4
clone_size: NA
cdr3_nt: TGTGCCAGCAGGCGAGGGGGGAAGAACGAGCAGTACTTC
cdr3_aa: CASRRGGKNEQYF

j_call: TRBJ2-5
d_call: NA
v_call: TRBV13
clone_size: once
cdr3_nt: TGTGCCACCAAGAGGGGGGGCCCGTCCCAAGAGACCCAGTACTTC
cdr3_aa: CATKRGGPSQETQYF

j_call: TRBJ1-6
d_call: NA
v_call: TRBV28
clone_size: NA
cdr3_nt: TGTGCCAGCAGTTTATCCGGGACAAGCAATTCACCCCTCCACTTT
cdr3_aa: CASSLSGTSNSPLHF

j_call: TRBJ2-7
d_call: NA
v_call: TRBV6-2/TRBV6-3
clone_size: NA
cdr3_nt: TGTGCCAGCAGTTATCCGCGGGCCGAGCAGTACTTC
cdr3_aa: CASSYPRAEQYF